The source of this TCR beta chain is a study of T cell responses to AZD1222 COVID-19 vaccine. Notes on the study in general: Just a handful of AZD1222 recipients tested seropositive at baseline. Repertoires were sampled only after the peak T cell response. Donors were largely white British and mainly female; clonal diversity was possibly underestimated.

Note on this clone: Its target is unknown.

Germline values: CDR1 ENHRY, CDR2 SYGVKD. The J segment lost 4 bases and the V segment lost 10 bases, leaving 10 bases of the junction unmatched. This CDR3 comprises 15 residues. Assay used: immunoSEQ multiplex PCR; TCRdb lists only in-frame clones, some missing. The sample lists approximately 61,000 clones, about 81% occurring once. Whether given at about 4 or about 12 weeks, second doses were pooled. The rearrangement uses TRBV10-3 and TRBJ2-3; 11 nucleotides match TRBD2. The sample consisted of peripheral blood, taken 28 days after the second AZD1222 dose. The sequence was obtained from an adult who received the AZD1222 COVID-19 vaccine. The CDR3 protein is CATADTSGRADTQYF. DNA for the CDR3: TGTGCCACCGCCGACACTAGCGGGAGAGCAGATACGCAGTATTTT.